The rows below give T cell receptor beta chains drawn from one sample of a study of cytomegalovirus exposure and HLA in healthy donors. Some clones are missing from TCRdb's copy, which holds only in-frame ones; the method was immunoSEQ multiplex PCR. This sample's table reports 90,000 to 130,000 clones. Sequenced: PBMCs. The receptors derive from a man between 25 and 39 years old in good health and CMV-seronegative. Each CDR3 is given with its conserved first and last residue. Each record gives: J gene, D gene, V gene, CDR3 DNA, CDR3 protein. The D gene is left open where the match is weak.

TRBJ2-3,TRBD2,TRBV2,TGTGCCGGGAAACGTTCCGGACTAGCTTTAGATACGCAGTATTTT,CAGKRSGLALDTQYF
TRBJ1-2,.,TRBV7-2,TGTGCCAGCAGCCGTGACACCTATGGCTACACCTTC,CASSRDTYGYTF
TRBJ2-7,TRBD1,TRBV5-1,TGCGCCAGCAGCTTGACTGGACAGGGCTACGAGCAGTACTTC,CASSLTGQGYEQYF
TRBJ2-5,TRBD1,TRBV6-5,TGTGCCAGCAGAGCAGGGGGCCTCTTCCAAGAGACCCAGTACTTC,CASRAGGLFQETQYF
TRBJ2-7,.,TRBV27,TGTGCCAGCAGGAGGGAAGACAACTCCTACGAGCAGTACTTC,CASRREDNSYEQYF
TRBJ1-2,.,TRBV5-1,TGCGCCAGCAGCCCGACAGTCCCCCCTAACTATGGCTACACCTTC,CASSPTVPPNYGYTF
TRBJ2-1,TRBD1,TRBV25-1,TGTGCCAGCAGTAACCAGGGGGCGCGCTATGAGCAGTTCTTC,CASSNQGARYEQFF
TRBJ2-5,.,TRBV2,TGTGCCAGCAGTGAAGGGAATAGCGCGGAGACCCAGTACTTC,CASSEGNSAETQYF
TRBJ2-5,.,TRBV5-1,TGCGCCAGCAGCTCATCCGGGAACCAAGAGACCCAGTACTTC,CASSSSGNQETQYF
TRBJ1-1,.,TRBV2,TGTGCCAGCGATGGCGGGAACACTGAAGCTTTCTTT,CASDGGNTEAFF
TRBJ1-5,.,TRBV6-5,TGTGCCAGCAGTTACTCGAAATCCTTCACCGGGCAGCCCCAGCATTTT,CASSYSKSFTGQPQHF
TRBJ2-5,.,TRBV6-5,TGTGCCAGCAGGGGGGAGGCGGAGACCCAGTACTTC,CASRGEAETQYF
TRBJ1-3,.,TRBV12-5,TGTGCTAGTGGTTTGAACAGGGCATCTGGAAACACCATATATTTT,CASGLNRASGNTIYF
TRBJ1-2,.,TRBV6-5,.,CASSTSQVDYGYTF
TRBJ1-1,.,TRBV11-1,TGTGCCAGCAGCCCGAGACTCTTTATGAACACTGAAGCTTTCTTT,CASSPRLFMNTEAFF
TRBJ1-2,TRBD1,TRBV4-1,TGCGCCAGCAGCCAAGGCGACAGGGTAGCTAACTATGGCTACACCTTC,CASSQGDRVANYGYTF
TRBJ2-3,TRBD2,TRBV19,TGTGCCAGTAGTAGGGGGGGACCCGGCACAGATACGCAGTATTTT,CASSRGGPGTDTQYF
TRBJ2-6,.,TRBV11-3,TGTGCCAGCAGCCCCCGAGCTGGGGCCAACGTCCTGACTTTC,CASSPRAGANVLTF
TRBJ2-3,TRBD1,TRBV5-1,TGCGCCAGCAGCTTACCGGGACAGGGGGTAGCAGATACGCAGTATTTT,CASSLPGQGVADTQYF
TRBJ1-5,.,TRBV5-8,TGTGCCAGCAGCTTGGTCATTGCGTTTTTTAATCAGCCCCAGCATTTT,CASSLVIAFFNQPQHF
TRBJ2-4,TRBD1,TRBV11-2,TGTGCCAGCAGCCCACCGGGACAGGGAAACATTCAGTACTTC,CASSPPGQGNIQYF
TRBJ1-3,.,TRBV5-1,TGCGCCAGCAGCTTAGGGGGCTCTGGAAACACCATATATTTT,CASSLGGSGNTIYF
TRBJ2-1,TRBD2,TRBV2,TGTGCCAGCAGGGAGCGGGGGGGCCTATACAATGAGCAGTTCTTC,CASRERGGLYNEQFF
TRBJ2-5,.,TRBV11-3,TGTGCCAGCAGCTTAGACCAGGGAGAGACCCAGTACTTC,CASSLDQGETQYF
TRBJ2-4,TRBD1,TRBV5-6,TGTGCCAGCAGACCGACAGGGGTGACAAACATTCAGTACTTC,CASRPTGVTNIQYF
TRBJ1-3,.,TRBV12-5,TGTGCTAGTGGGAGAAACAGAGGGATCTCTGGAAACACCATATATTTT,CASGRNRGISGNTIYF
TRBJ2-3,TRBD2,TRBV4-1,TGCGCCAGCAGCCAAGTAAGGGGCGGACTAGTCCCAGATACGCAGTATTTT,CASSQVRGGLVPDTQYF
TRBJ2-2,TRBD2,TRBV7-9,TGTGCCGTCGGACTAGCGGGGACAAAGAACACCGGGGAGCTGTTTTTT,CAVGLAGTKNTGELFF
TRBJ2-7,TRBD2,TRBV6-5,TGTGCCAGCAGTCCCCTAGGACTAGCTAATGAGCAGTACTTC,CASSPLGLANEQYF
TRBJ2-1,TRBD1,TRBV9,TGTGCCAGCAGCGTAGCTGGGACAGGGACCTACAATGAGCAGTTCTTC,CASSVAGTGTYNEQFF
TRBJ2-7,.,TRBV11-2,TGTGCCAGCAGCTTAGATCGCTGGACAGCCTACGAGCAGTACTTC,CASSLDRWTAYEQYF
TRBJ2-5,.,TRBV11-2,TGTGCCAGCAGCGGGGGAGGGGGAGGCCAGTACTTC,CASSGGGGGQYF